These 5 T cell receptor beta chains share one sample of origin, sequenced in a study of T cells in Graves' hyperthyroidism and ophthalmopathy. RNA transcripts provided the source from which TCR beta CDR3 regions were amplified. When the TCR CDR3 underwent first-round RT-PCR, the HTBI primer set was used. TCRdb reprocessed the multiplex PCR reads with MiXCR, giving one entry per CDR3 protein. The sample has roughly 300,000 distinct CDR3 sequences; around a sixth are singletons. The sample taken for sequencing was blood. Every receptor here comes from a woman aged 50 to 65 with Graves' hyperthyroidism.

The rearrangement links TRBV29-1 to TRBJ1-3; D is unclear. This CDR3 contains 15 residues. Germline V gene sequence: CDR1 SQVTM, CDR2 ANQGSEA. Trimming removed 2 bases at V and 0 bases at J, with 11 bases between. CDR3 amino acids: CSVETETHSGNTIYF. The CDR3 coding sequence is TGCAGCGTTGAAACGGAGACCCACTCTGGAAACACCATATATTTT.

V gene TRBV29-1 combines with J gene TRBJ2-7, with 11 bases aligning to TRBD2. The CDR3 contains 16 residues. Germline V gene sequence: CDR1 SQVTM, CDR2 ANQGSEA. The V segment lost 7 bases and the J segment 5 bases; nucleotides outside the gene matches: 16. As DNA, the CDR3 is TGCAGCGCCCGATTAAGACTAGCGGGACATCCCCACGAGCAGTACTTC. This codes for CSARLRLAGHPHEQYF.

V gene TRBV9 combines with J gene TRBJ2-2, with no clear D. CDR1 SGDLS and CDR2 YYNGEE come from the germline V gene. CDR3 length equals 14 residues. Trimming pared 0 bases from V and 1 base from J, leaving 4 bases between. DNA of the CDR3: TGTGCCAGCAGCGTAGGACAGAACACCGGGGAGCTGTTTTTT. Amino acids: CASSVGQNTGELFF.

About this clonotype: Since a much larger clone is just one base distant, this may be a read error. The genes are TRBV28 and TRBJ2-7, with a possible D match to TRBD2 (6 bases). Germline CDR1 and CDR2: MDHEN and SYDVKM. CDR3 length: 13 amino acids. The V gene lost 5 bases and the J gene lost 2 bases, with 10 bases spanning the gap. The CDR3 nucleotides are TGTGCCAGCAGTAGCGGGCGGCCCTACGAGCAGTACTTC. This codes for CASSSGRPYEQYF.

In regard to this clonotype: This may stem from a read error, because a much larger clone lies one nucleotide away. This chain connects TRBV7-9 to TRBJ1-6, with D uncertain. Germline V gene lookup returns CDR1 SEHNR and CDR2 FQNEAQ (reference sequence). The CDR3 totals 13 residues. CDR3 in amino acids: CASSFPFNPPLHF. CDR3 in DNA: TGTGCCAGCAGCTTCCCCTTTAATCCACCCCTCCACTTT.